Sequencing of this TCR beta chain was carried out in a study of blood T cell repertoires in COVID-19. As for the study in general: From the United States, Italy and Spain came samples of acute and convalescent COVID-19.

The repertoire was sequenced with immunoSEQ multiplex PCR; TCRdb's copy has only in-frame clones and lacks some. The sample consists of 250,000 to 300,000 clones, about 90% of them appearing once. This CDR3 comprises 14 residues. With V trimmed by 4 bases and J by 7 bases, 9 bases remained unmatched. Germline CDR1 is LGHDT and CDR2 is YNNKEL (reference sequence). The TCR originated in a woman in her 30s with COVID-19, enrolled during active disease. Sample: peripheral blood. J is TRBJ2-7 and V is TRBV3-1 (or the pseudogene TRBV3-2), with 8 bases that match TRBD2. CDR3 coding DNA: TGTGCCAGCAGCCCCTTCGGACTAGCTGGGGAGCAGTACTTC. Translation gives CASSPFGLAGEQYF.